Following are 17 T cell receptor beta chains from one sample sequenced in a study of CD8 T cells in ankylosing spondylitis (dated by TCRdb to about 2017). General conclusions and limits of the study: Blood from ankylosing spondylitis patients appeared to be characterized by a TCR beta motif made up of seven or eight highly homologous amino acid variants.

Which antigens these TCRs recognize remains unknown. Library creation used 5' RACE. TCRdb shows the sequencer as Illumina HiSeq 2500. Using fastp trimming at Q25 and MiXCR clonotype assembly, TCRdb reanalyzed the public sequencing data and kept in-frame beta chains. Identical CDR3 protein sequences are pooled into one entry, listed with their most common genes and DNA. For this sample the table gives a few hundred thousand distinct CDR3 sequences, of which about 13% were detected only once. The ten largest make up about 6.5% of the sample. The sample consisted of blood, either unsorted or a sorted T cell fraction (not recorded which). These receptors all come from a male donor with ankylosing spondylitis.

This clonotype was detected many times. This sequence joins TRBV7-2 and TRBJ1-5; possibly TRBD1 for D (6 bases). The CDR3 covers 13 residues. CDR1 SGHTA and CDR2 FQGNSA come from the germline V gene. The V gene lost 6 bases and the J gene lost 3 bases, with 9 bases spanning the gap. CDR3 in amino acids: CASSRTVNQPQHF. In DNA, the CDR3 is TGTGCCAGCAGTCGGACAGTCAATCAGCCCCAGCATTTT.

The J gene is TRBJ2-7, the V gene TRBV6-1; 7 bases fit TRBD2. Germline CDR1 reads MNHNS; CDR2 reads SASEGT. The CDR3 is 13 residues long. V gave up 5 bases and J gave up 3 bases; unmatched junction bases: 4. Here the CDR3 DNA reads TGTGCCAGCAGTACCCGGGAGGACTACGAGCAGTACGTC. The encoded protein is CASSTREDYEQYV.

Here the CDR3 DNA reads TGCAGTGCTACAAGTGACAGATTTCCCAACACTGAAGCTTTCTTT. This encodes CSATSDRFPNTEAFF. The chain combines TRBV20-1 with TRBJ1-1; perhaps TRBD1 as D (5 bases). Germline loops: CDR1 DFQATT, CDR2 SNEGSKA (reference sequence). V dropped 4 bases and J dropped 2 bases, with 17 bases sitting between them. This CDR3 has 15 amino acids.

The chain combines TRBV5-6 with TRBJ2-2; no definite D call. The CDR3 is made up of 16 amino acids. Trimming left V 0 bases short and J 6 bases short, with 15 bases between. Germline CDR1 SGHDT, CDR2 YYEEEE. CDR3 sequence: CASSLVGPPRPGELFF. In DNA form, the CDR3 reads TGTGCCAGCAGCTTGGTAGGACCCCCTCGCCCCGGGGAGCTGTTTTTT. The entire variable domain, with the rest obtained from reference TRBV5-6 and TRBJ2-2, is as follows: DAGVTQSPTHLIKTRGQQVTLRCSPKSGHDTVSWYQQALGQGPQFIFQYYEEEERQRGNFPDRFSGHQFPNYSSELNVNALLLGDSALYLCASSLVGPPRPGELFFGEGSRLTVL.

Only a few counts were recorded for this clonotype. The V gene is TRBV2, the J gene TRBJ2-1; 12 bases agree with TRBD2. The CDR3 is 15 amino acids. Losses at the gene ends were 3 bases for V and 7 bases for J; bases not matched to a gene: 4. CDR1 SNHLY and CDR2 FYNNEI come from the germline V gene. CDR3 DNA sequence: TGTGCCAGCAGTGAGTGGACTAGCGGGGTTAATGAGCAGTTCTTC. It specifies CASSEWTSGVNEQFF. Full variable domain (outside the CDR3, taken from reference TRBV2 and TRBJ2-1): EPEVTQTPSHQVTQMGQEVILRCVPISNHLYFYWYRQILGQKVEFLVSFYNNEISEKSEIFDDQFSVERPDGSNFTLKIRSTKLEDSAMYFCASSEWTSGVNEQFFGPGTRLTVL.

The chain carries TRBV5-5 and TRBJ2-1; no definite D call. The CDR3 is made up of 13 amino acids. Germline V gene data show CDR1 as SGHKS and CDR2 as YYEKEE (reference sequence). Trimming pared 6 bases from V and 4 bases from J, leaving 11 bases between. The CDR3 is CASNRPAYNEQFF. CDR3 coding DNA: TGTGCCAGCAACCGTCCTGCATACAATGAGCAGTTCTTC.

This chain joins TRBV12-3 or TRBV12-4 and TRBJ1-2; D ambiguous. The ends were cut back, 6 bases at V and 6 bases at J, with 11 bases in the middle. The CDR3 loop spans 12 amino acids. The CDR3 DNA sequence: TGTGCCAGCAGCCTCGGGCGAAATGGCTACACCTTC. Protein sequence: CASSLGRNGYTF.

This clonotype was seen a few times. The V call is TRBV4-2, the J call TRBJ1-2; no clear D gene. The CDR3 has 12 residues. Germline CDR1 reads LGHNA; CDR2 reads YNFKEQ. V dropped 6 bases and J dropped 7 bases, with 12 bases sitting between them. DNA of the CDR3: TGTGCCAGCAGTTCCAACCGGGGTGGCTACACCTTC. As protein: CASSSNRGGYTF.

The gene calls are TRBV20-1 and TRBJ2-7, with no clear D. CDR3 size: 14 residues. Germline V gives CDR1 DFQATT, CDR2 SNEGSKA (reference sequence). Trimming removed 3 bases at V and 1 base at J, with 13 bases between. The chain's CDR3 is CSASRIGGSYEQYV. The CDR3 DNA sequence: TGCAGTGCTAGTCGGATAGGTGGATCCTACGAGCAGTACGTC.

This clonotype was seen at least ten times. The V call is TRBV10-3, the J call TRBJ1-5; D gene unclear. This CDR3 contains 12 residues. Deletions cut 6 bases from V and 3 bases from J, with 6 bases between. Germline CDR1 reads ENHRY; CDR2 reads SYGVKD. The CDR3 loop reads CAISGDNQPQHF. CDR3 coding DNA: TGTGCCATCAGCGGCGACAATCAGCCCCAGCATTTT.

This clonotype was detected only a few times. The rearrangement joins TRBV24-1 to TRBJ2-5; D perhaps matches TRBD1 (6 bases). With 2 bases removed from V and 5 bases from J, the gap between germline ends came to 14 bases. The length of the CDR3 is 15 residues. Germline loops: CDR1 KGHDR, CDR2 SFDVKD. CDR3 coding DNA: TGTGCCACCAGTGATTGGACAGAACTCCGGGAGACCCAGTACTTC. It specifies CATSDWTELRETQYF.

This clonotype was counted between two and nine times. V usage is TRBV19 and J usage is TRBJ1-1, with TRBD1 matching over 8 bases. Germline loops: CDR1 LNHDA, CDR2 SQIVND (reference sequence). The V gene end was trimmed by 1 base and the J gene end by 6 bases; junction bases not matched to a gene: 7. The CDR3 loop spans 15 amino acids. The CDR3, as DNA: TGTGCCAGTAGTATAGTCGGGACAGGCGGCGCTGAAGCTTTCTTT. This gives the protein CASSIVGTGGAEAFF.

The rearrangement uses TRBV5-1 and TRBJ2-4; 7 bases are shared with TRBD1. V trimming: 4 bases; J trimming: 5 bases; junction bases outside the gene matches: 6. Germline lookup yields CDR1 SGHRS and CDR2 YFSETQ. The CDR3 is 14 residues long. The CDR3: CASSVQGLQNIQYF. CDR3 DNA: TGCGCCAGCAGCGTACAGGGGTTGCAAAACATTCAGTACTTC.

The chain uses TRBV6-1 and TRBJ1-1, with D perhaps TRBD1 (6 bases). Germline CDR1 and CDR2: MNHNS and SASEGT. The length of the CDR3 is 14 residues. The V gene lost 7 bases and the J gene lost 1 base, with 13 bases spanning the gap. As DNA, the CDR3 is TGTGCCAGCATCGGAGGGGGGCGGAACACTGAAGCTTTCTTT. Translating gives CASIGGGRNTEAFF.

This clonotype has just a few counts. The chain is built from TRBV5-4 and TRBJ2-4; 10 bases are shared with TRBD2. The trim removed 0 bases at V and 5 bases at J, leaving 2 bases unmatched. Germline V gene data show CDR1 as SGHNT and CDR2 as YYREEE (reference sequence). This CDR3 comprises 15 residues. The CDR3 DNA sequence: TGTGCCAGCAGCTTGGCAGCGGGAGGGCAAAACATTCAGTACTTC. Its protein product is CASSLAAGGQNIQYF.

In this sample, this clonotype turned up a few times. The chain couples TRBV5-1 to TRBJ1-1, with 9 bases lining up with TRBD1. The CDR3 has 16 amino acids. CDR1 is SGHRS and CDR2 is YFSETQ in the germline V gene. The ends lost 4 bases at V and 2 bases at J; junction bases unmatched: 9. CDR3 residues: CASSPLTGGINTEAFF. CDR3 bases: TGCGCCAGCAGCCCCCTGACAGGGGGGATCAACACTGAAGCTTTCTTT.

This clonotype was counted at least ten times. The rearrangement uses TRBV7-9 and TRBJ2-2; tentative D call: TRBD2 (6 bases). This CDR3 contains 16 residues. The V end lost 5 bases, the J end lost 0 bases, and 13 bases lay between the germline ends. Germline CDR1 reads SEHNR; CDR2 reads FQNEAQ (reference sequence). In nucleotides, the CDR3 is TGTGCCAGCAGCCCCCGCGGAGGGTCGAACACCGGGGAGCTGTTTTTT. Protein product: CASSPRGGSNTGELFF.